This entry concerns a single TCR beta chain. Its antigen is not known. Trimming shortened V by 1 base and J by 2 bases, and 10 bases separated the two germline ends. The CDR3 covers 16 residues. In germline, CDR1 is SGDLS, CDR2 YYNGEE. Clones were read by immunoSEQ multiplex PCR, and TCRdb kept only the in-frame ones, dropping some. The sample holds around 70,000 clones, approximately 80% seen once. Once cultured for 9 to 11 days, the cells underwent separation to obtain CD4+ T cells. On days 3 and 7, fresh IL-2 medium replaced half the medium. This entry comes from a study of vaccination effects on CD4 cells after COVID-19. Study as a whole: The researchers cultured fewer than 2.5 million PBMC per well with 8 to 10 IU/ml IL-2 and about 10 ug/ml peptides. Study-wide points: Sampling in the study covered few convalescent patients and included no early post-infection timepoints. Just 1 of 255 vaccine-induced clones in healthy recipients was cross-reactive.

The clonotype originates from a human donor who received a COVID-19 vaccine. This specimen was CD4+ T cells from PBMCs cultured without peptide, taken before COVID-19 vaccination. The V call is TRBV9, the J call TRBJ2-6; no reliable D call. CDR3 amino acids: CASSVRSGAGANVLTF. The CDR3 nucleotides read TGTGCCAGCAGCGTACGATCGGGCGCTGGGGCCAACGTCCTGACTTTC.